This T cell receptor (beta chain) is from a study of neurological immune-mediated disorders. With 10-nucleotide random UMIs included, cDNA was synthesized by 5'RACE. TCRdb reprocessed the 5' RACE reads via MiXCR and lists one record per CDR3 protein. The profile covers over 25,000 distinct CDR3 sequences, with roughly an eighth appearing a single time and about 6% taken by the ten largest. 2 million PBMCs stored at -80 C were the source of the unsorted libraries. Whole-study results and caveats: The study found no CDR3 amino acid sequences shared by expanded clones across subjects, suggesting private repertoires in all groups.

Per germline, CDR1 SSHAT and CDR2 FNYEAQ (reference sequence). The CDR3 has 13 residues. Trimming stripped 8 bases from V and 2 bases from J, with 11 bases between. This clonotype was seen at least ten times. The antigen is not known. This TCR derives from a woman aged 60-75 years in good health. The sample was PBMCs. The V gene is TRBV7-7, the J gene TRBJ2-3; D possibly corresponds to TRBD1 (5 bases). The CDR3 loop reads CASSDSPTDTQYF. Written as DNA, the CDR3 is TGTGCCAGCTCAGACAGCCCCACAGATACGCAGTATTTT.